The clone carrying this T cell receptor (beta chain) showed up just a few times. Its target is not known. The sample is drawn from a study of T cells after yellow fever vaccination. Broader study findings: Post-booster repertoires contained most primary-vaccination clones again (about 95% CD4, 85% to 90% CD8).

TCRdb ran MiXCR on the 5' RACE reads and lists one entry per CDR3 protein. The sample lists about 320,000 distinct CDR3 sequences; around 12% were seen once. Trimming took off 0 bases at V and 6 bases at J, with 12 bases between the two ends. Germline loops: CDR1 SGHRS, CDR2 YFSETQ. CDR3 size: 14 residues. V is TRBV5-1 and J is TRBJ1-2; D ambiguous. Sequencing used CD4+ T cells sorted from PBMCs, obtained 15 days after the yellow fever booster vaccination. The TCR comes from a man between 18 and 35 years old who received the YFV17D yellow fever vaccine. In DNA, the CDR3 is TGCGCCAGCAGCTTGGTGGGAGGGAGAGATGGCTACACCTTC. Its protein is CASSLVGGRDGYTF.